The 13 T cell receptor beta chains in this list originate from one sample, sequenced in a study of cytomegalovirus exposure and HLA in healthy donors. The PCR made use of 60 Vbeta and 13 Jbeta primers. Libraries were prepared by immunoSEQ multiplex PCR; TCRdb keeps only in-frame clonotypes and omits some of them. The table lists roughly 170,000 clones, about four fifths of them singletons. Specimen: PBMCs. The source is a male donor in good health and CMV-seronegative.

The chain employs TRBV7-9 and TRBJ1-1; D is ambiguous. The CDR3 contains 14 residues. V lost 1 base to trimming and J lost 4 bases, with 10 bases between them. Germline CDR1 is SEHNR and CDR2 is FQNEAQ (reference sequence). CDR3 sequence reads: CASSLGFGFTEAFF. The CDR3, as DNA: TGTGCCAGCAGCTTAGGGTTCGGGTTCACTGAAGCTTTCTTT.

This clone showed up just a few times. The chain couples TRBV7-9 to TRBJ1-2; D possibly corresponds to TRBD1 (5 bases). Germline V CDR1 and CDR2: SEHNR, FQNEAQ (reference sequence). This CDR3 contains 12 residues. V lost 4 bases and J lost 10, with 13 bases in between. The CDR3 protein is CASSWGGAHYTF. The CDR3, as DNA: TGTGCCAGCAGCTGGGGCGGGGCCCACTACACCTTC.

The CDR3 region has the DNA TGCGCCAGCAGCCAAGATGGGGGCGTGGATCAGCCCCAGCATTTT. Translating gives CASSQDGGVDQPQHF. V gene TRBV4-1 combines with J gene TRBJ1-5, with D tentatively TRBD1 (6 bases). Germline assignment: CDR1 MGHRA and CDR2 YSYEKL. V was cut by 0 bases and J by 5 bases, with 11 bases left in between. The CDR3 is 15 amino acids.

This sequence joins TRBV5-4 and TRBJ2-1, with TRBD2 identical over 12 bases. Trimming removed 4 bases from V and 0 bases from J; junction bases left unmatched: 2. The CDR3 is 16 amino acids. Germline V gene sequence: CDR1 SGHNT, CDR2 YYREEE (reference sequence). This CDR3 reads CASSAGLAGSYNEQFF. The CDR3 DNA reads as TGTGCCAGCAGCGCGGGACTAGCGGGCTCCTACAATGAGCAGTTCTTC.

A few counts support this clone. CDR3 nucleotide sequence: TGTGCCAGCAGCCCGCGACAGGGCATTGGACAAGAGACCCAGTACTTC. Its protein is CASSPRQGIGQETQYF. This chain joins TRBV9 and TRBJ2-5; 7 bases map to TRBD1. The length of the CDR3 is 16 residues. The V segment lost 4 bases and the J segment 2 bases; nucleotides outside the gene matches: 11. Per germline, CDR1 SGDLS and CDR2 YYNGEE.

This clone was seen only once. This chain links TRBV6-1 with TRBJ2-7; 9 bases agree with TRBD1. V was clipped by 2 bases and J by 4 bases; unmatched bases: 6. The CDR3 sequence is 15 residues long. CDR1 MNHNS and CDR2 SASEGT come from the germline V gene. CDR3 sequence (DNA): TGTGCCAGCAGTGAAAGGGACAGGGTTCAATACGAGCAGTACTTC. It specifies CASSERDRVQYEQYF.

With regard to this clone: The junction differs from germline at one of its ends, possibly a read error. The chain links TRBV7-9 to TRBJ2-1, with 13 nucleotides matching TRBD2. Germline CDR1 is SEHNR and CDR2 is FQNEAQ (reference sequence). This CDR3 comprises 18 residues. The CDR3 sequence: CSSSLAATSGGPRNEQFF. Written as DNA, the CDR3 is TGTTCCAGCAGCTTAGCTGCGACTAGCGGGGGGCCGCGGAATGAGCAGTTCTTC. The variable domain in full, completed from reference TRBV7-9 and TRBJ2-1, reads DTGVSQNPRHKITKRGQNVTFRCDPISEHNRLYWYRQTLGQGPEFLTYFQNEAQLEKSRLLSDRFSAERPKGSFSTLEIQRTEQGDSAMYLCSSSLAATSGGPRNEQFFGPGTRLTVL.

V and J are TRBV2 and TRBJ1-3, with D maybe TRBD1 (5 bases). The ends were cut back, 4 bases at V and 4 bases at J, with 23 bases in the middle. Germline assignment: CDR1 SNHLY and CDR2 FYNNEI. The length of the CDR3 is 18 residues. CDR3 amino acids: CASSVMAGLVGIGNTIYF. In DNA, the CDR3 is TGTGCCAGCAGTGTGATGGCAGGGCTCGTGGGCATCGGAAACACCATATATTTT.

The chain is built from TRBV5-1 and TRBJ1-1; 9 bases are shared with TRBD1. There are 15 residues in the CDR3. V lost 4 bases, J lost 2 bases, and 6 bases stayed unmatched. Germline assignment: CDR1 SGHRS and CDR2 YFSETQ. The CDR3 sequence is CASSLDRGANTEAFF. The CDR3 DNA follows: TGCGCCAGCAGCCTCGACAGGGGGGCAAACACTGAAGCTTTCTTT.

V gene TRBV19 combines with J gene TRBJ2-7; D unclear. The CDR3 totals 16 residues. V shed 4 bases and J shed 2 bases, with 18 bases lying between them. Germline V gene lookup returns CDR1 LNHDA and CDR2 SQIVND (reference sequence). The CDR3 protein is CASSTTARGYTYEQYF. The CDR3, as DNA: TGTGCCAGTAGTACCACTGCGCGCGGCTACACCTACGAGCAGTACTTC.

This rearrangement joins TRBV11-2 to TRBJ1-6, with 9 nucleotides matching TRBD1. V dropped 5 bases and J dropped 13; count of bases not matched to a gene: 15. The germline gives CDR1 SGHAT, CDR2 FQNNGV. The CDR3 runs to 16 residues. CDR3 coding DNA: TGTGCCAGCAGCCCCACGGGACAGGGTTTTAATCGGCCCCTCCACTTT. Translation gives CASSPTGQGFNRPLHF. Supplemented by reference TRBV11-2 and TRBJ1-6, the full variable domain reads EAGVAQSPRYKIIEKRQSVAFWCNPISGHATLYWYQQILGQGPKLLIQFQNNGVVDDSQLPKDRFSAERLKGVDSTLKIQPAKLEDSAVYLCASSPTGQGFNRPLHFGNGTRLTVT.

CDR3 nucleotides: TGTGCCAGCAGTCCCCTAGCGGGAGGCCGGGACGAGCAGTACTTC. It yields the protein CASSPLAGGRDEQYF. This chain joins TRBV27 and TRBJ2-7, with 11 bases matching TRBD2. The CDR3 totals 15 residues. The V gene end was trimmed by 5 bases and the J gene end by 5 bases; junction bases not matched to a gene: 8. Germline V gives CDR1 MNHEY, CDR2 SMNVEV (reference sequence).

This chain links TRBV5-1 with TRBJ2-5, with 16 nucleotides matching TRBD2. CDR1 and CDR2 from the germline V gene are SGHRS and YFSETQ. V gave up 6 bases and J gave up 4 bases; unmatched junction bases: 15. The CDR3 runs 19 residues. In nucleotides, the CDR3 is TGCGCCAGCACCCCGGGGCTTGGGACTAGCGGGAGGGCCTCAGAGACCCAGTACTTC. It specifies CASTPGLGTSGRASETQYF.